These 12 T cell receptor beta chains share one sample of origin, sequenced in a study of blood T cell repertoires in COVID-19. TCRdb's copy holds only in-frame clones and misses some; the assay was immunoSEQ multiplex PCR. The table lists about 210,000 clones, about 89% of them singletons. The sample consisted of peripheral blood. Receptor source: a woman aged 35 to 49 with acute or convalescent COVID-19.

The gene calls are TRBV7-8 and TRBJ1-2, with D possibly being TRBD1 (5 bases). Between the trimmed V and J ends, which lost 2 bases and 6 bases, there was a span of 13 bases. The CDR3 loop spans 14 amino acids. Germline CDR1 is SGHVS and CDR2 is FQNEAQ. DNA of the CDR3: TGTGCCAGCAGCTTAACATCGGGGGTCGATGGCTACACCTTC. Amino acid sequence: CASSLTSGVDGYTF.

The chain is built from TRBV9 and TRBJ2-3; the D gene is possibly TRBD2 (7 bases). The germline gives CDR1 SGDLS, CDR2 YYNGEE. This CDR3 is 17 amino acids long. Deletions cut 4 bases from V and 2 bases from J, with 20 bases between. The chain's CDR3 is CASSTRLKGGDTDTQYF. The CDR3 DNA reads TGTGCCAGCAGCACCCGACTCAAAGGGGGGGACACAGATACGCAGTATTTT.

The chain combines TRBV6-5 with TRBJ1-1; 7 bases are shared with TRBD1. Germline lookup yields CDR1 MNHEY and CDR2 SVGAGI. The V segment lost 5 bases and the J segment 0 bases; nucleotides outside the gene matches: 6. This CDR3 has 15 amino acids. Here the CDR3 reads CASSTRDRLNTEAFF. CDR3 nucleotides: TGTGCCAGCAGTACCAGGGACAGATTGAACACTGAAGCTTTCTTT.

The V call is TRBV7-2, the J call TRBJ1-2; the D gene is possibly TRBD1 (6 bases). This CDR3 has 14 residues. The V end was cut by 5 bases, the J end by 4 bases, with 14 bases between. Germline V gene sequence: CDR1 SGHTA, CDR2 FQGNSA. For the CDR3, the DNA is TGTGCCAGCAGCCGTGCCCTGGACAGCTATGGCTACACCTTC. Translation gives CASSRALDSYGYTF.

The chain carries TRBV7-8 and TRBJ2-2; TRBD1 aligns across 7 bases. Germline CDR1 SGHVS, CDR2 FQNEAQ. There are 18 residues in the CDR3. J was trimmed by 0 bases and V by 6 bases; bases with no gene match: 13. The CDR3 spells CASSLLNSGTANTGELFF. The CDR3 DNA reads as TGTGCCAGCAGTCTCTTAAACTCCGGGACAGCGAACACCGGGGAGCTGTTTTTT.

This chain joins TRBV3-1 (or the pseudogene TRBV3-2) and TRBJ1-1; D possibly corresponds to TRBD1 (5 bases). CDR3 length: 14 residues. Deletions cut 1 base from V and 7 bases from J, with 13 bases between. From germline, CDR1 is LGHDT and CDR2 YNNKEL (reference sequence). DNA of the CDR3: TGTGCCAGCAGCCAAGGCGGGGCCTTCGGTGAAGCTTTCTTT. It codes for CASSQGGAFGEAFF.

The DNA of the CDR3 is TGTGCCAGCAGCTTAGACAGGGGAAACACTGAAGCTTTCTTT. Its translation: CASSLDRGNTEAFF. The J gene is TRBJ1-1, the V gene TRBV7-8; 7 positions agree with TRBD1. J lost 2 bases, V lost 1 base, and 1 base had no gene match. The germline V gene has CDR1 SGHVS and CDR2 FQNEAQ. This CDR3 is 14 amino acids long.

The CDR3 is CASSRTASNEKLFF. DNA of the CDR3: TGTGCCAGTAGTCGGACAGCCTCTAATGAAAAACTGTTTTTT. The chain recombines TRBV19 with TRBJ1-4, with D perhaps TRBD1 (6 bases). The ends were cut back, 5 bases at V and 3 bases at J, with 10 bases in the middle. The germline V gene encodes CDR1 LNHDA and CDR2 SQIVND (reference sequence). The CDR3 extends over 14 amino acids.

The chain uses TRBV15 and TRBJ1-4; TRBD1 agrees at 11 bases. This CDR3 has 16 amino acids. V trimming: 6 bases; J trimming: 7 bases; junction bases outside the gene matches: 10. The germline V gene encodes CDR1 LNHNV and CDR2 YYDKDF (reference sequence). As DNA, the CDR3 is TGTGCCACCAGTTCGAGGACAGGGGGCCGACGTGAAAAACTGTTTTTT. It specifies CATSSRTGGRREKLFF.

The chain couples TRBV19 to TRBJ1-3, with TRBD1 matching over 9 bases. V lost 3 bases to trimming and J lost 0 bases; unmatched junction nucleotides: 6. CDR1 LNHDA and CDR2 SQIVND come from the germline V gene (reference sequence). The CDR3 extends over 17 amino acids. Here the CDR3 reads CASSMFTGGHSGNTIYF. CDR3 DNA: TGTGCCAGTAGTATGTTCACAGGGGGCCACTCTGGAAACACCATATATTTT.

The chain combines TRBV25-1 with TRBJ2-3, with a possible D match to TRBD2 (5 bases). Between the trimmed V and J ends, which lost 3 bases and 0 bases, there was a span of 13 bases. This CDR3 has 16 residues. CDR1 is MGHDK, CDR2 SYGVNS, per germline. CDR3 region: CASSDLTRTSTDTQYF. CDR3 DNA: TGTGCCAGCAGTGACCTCACAAGGACTAGCACAGATACGCAGTATTTT.

The chain couples TRBV10-3 to TRBJ2-7, with D possibly matching TRBD2 (6 bases). The CDR3 runs 14 residues. The V end lost 6 bases, the J end lost 6 bases, and 18 bases lay between the germline ends. CDR1 and CDR2 from the germline V gene are ENHRY and SYGVKD. CDR3 sequence reads: CAISPGTGVGEQYV. The CDR3 DNA is TGTGCCATCAGCCCCGGGACTGGGGTGGGCGAGCAGTACGTC.